Included here is one T cell receptor beta chain sequence, with context. Trimming took 6 bases from V and 0 from J; bases not matched to a gene: 1. CDR1 and CDR2 from the germline V gene are ENHRY and SYGVKD. This CDR3 has 13 residues. The data originate from a study of control samples from healthy donors and cancer patients. Clones were read by immunoSEQ multiplex PCR, and TCRdb kept only the in-frame ones, dropping some. In the table there are 65,000 to 90,000 clones, 89% of which are singletons. This TCR was recovered from a woman aged 50 to 65 with colorectal cancer. The chain carries TRBV10-3 and TRBJ1-1; 7 bases align to TRBD1. Material for sequencing was PBMCs. CDR3 protein: CAISQGVNTEAFF. The CDR3 nucleotides read TGTGCCATCAGCCAGGGGGTGAACACTGAAGCTTTCTTT.